This T cell receptor (beta chain) was captured by sequencing in a study of T cell responses to AZD1222 COVID-19 vaccine. Findings and caveats of the study: White British ancestry dominated among donors, who included more females, and clonal diversity was possibly underestimated. Recipients of AZD1222 seropositive at baseline numbered only 6 or 7.

The data were produced by immunoSEQ multiplex PCR, yet TCRdb's version contains in-frame clones alone and is incomplete. The profile shows about 66,000 clones, roughly 90% of them singletons. CDR1 and CDR2 (germline): SEHNR, FQNEAQ (reference sequence). This CDR3 spans 15 amino acids. The V and J ends lost 2 bases and 0 bases respectively, with 8 bases between them. Note on this clone: Its antigen remains unidentified.

The receptor was derived from an adult in good health. V usage is TRBV7-9 and J usage is TRBJ2-1; possibly TRBD1 for D (5 bases). Here the sequenced sample was peripheral blood, taken on day 0 of AZD1222 vaccination. The CDR3 DNA reads TGTGCCAGCAGCTTATTTCAGGGCTCCTACAATGAGCAGTTCTTC. Translation: CASSLFQGSYNEQFF.